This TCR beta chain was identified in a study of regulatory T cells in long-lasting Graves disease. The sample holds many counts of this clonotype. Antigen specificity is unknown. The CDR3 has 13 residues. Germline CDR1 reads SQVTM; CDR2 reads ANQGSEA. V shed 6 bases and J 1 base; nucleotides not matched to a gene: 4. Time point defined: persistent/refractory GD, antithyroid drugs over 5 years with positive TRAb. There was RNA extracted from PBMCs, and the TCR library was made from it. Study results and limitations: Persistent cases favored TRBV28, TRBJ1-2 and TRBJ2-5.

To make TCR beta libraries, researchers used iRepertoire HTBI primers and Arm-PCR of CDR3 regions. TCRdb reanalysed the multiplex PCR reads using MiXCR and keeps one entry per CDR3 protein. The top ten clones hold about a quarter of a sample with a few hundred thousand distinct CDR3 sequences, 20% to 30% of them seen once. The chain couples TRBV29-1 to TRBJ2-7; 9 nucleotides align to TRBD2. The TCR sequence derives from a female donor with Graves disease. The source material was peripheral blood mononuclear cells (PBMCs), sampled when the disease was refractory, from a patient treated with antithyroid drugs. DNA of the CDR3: TGCAGCGTCAACAGCGGGAGGTCCTACGAGCAGTACTTC. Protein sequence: CSVNSGRSYEQYF.